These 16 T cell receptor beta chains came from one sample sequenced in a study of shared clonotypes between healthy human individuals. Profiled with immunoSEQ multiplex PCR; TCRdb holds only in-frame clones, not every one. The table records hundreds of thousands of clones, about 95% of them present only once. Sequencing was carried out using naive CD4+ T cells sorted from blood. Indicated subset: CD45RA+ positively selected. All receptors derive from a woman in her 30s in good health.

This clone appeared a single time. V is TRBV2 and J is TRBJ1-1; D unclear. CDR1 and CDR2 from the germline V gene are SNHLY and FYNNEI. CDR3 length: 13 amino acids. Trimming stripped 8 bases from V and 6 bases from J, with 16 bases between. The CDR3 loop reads CASAPPVEAEAFF. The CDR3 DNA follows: TGTGCCAGCGCACCACCCGTTGAAGCTGAAGCTTTCTTT.

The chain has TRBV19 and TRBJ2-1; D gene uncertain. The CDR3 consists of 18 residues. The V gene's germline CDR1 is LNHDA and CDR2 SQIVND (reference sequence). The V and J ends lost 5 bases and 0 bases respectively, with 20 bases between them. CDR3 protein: CASSPSLFTYRSYNEQFF. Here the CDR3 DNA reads TGTGCCAGTAGTCCCTCCCTTTTCACTTACCGCTCCTACAATGAGCAGTTCTTC.

CDR3 residues: CASSYSAGLGANVLTF. In DNA form, the CDR3 reads TGTGCCAGCAGTTACTCGGCAGGGCTTGGGGCCAACGTCCTGACTTTC. The rearrangement uses TRBV7-3 and TRBJ2-6, with D possibly TRBD1 on 5 matching bases. The CDR3 totals 16 residues. The germline gives CDR1 SGHTA, CDR2 FQGTGA. Between the trimmed V and J ends, which lost 6 bases and 3 bases, there was a span of 15 bases.

This CDR3 reads CASSLVGTLNTEAFF. The DNA for the CDR3 is TGTGCCAGCAGCTTGGTTGGGACACTGAACACTGAAGCTTTCTTT. The chain couples TRBV5-5 to TRBJ1-1; TRBD1 is a possible D gene (6 bases). The CDR3 sequence is 15 residues long. Germline CDR1 and CDR2: SGHKS and YYEKEE (reference sequence). V dropped 0 bases and J dropped 0 bases, with 9 bases sitting between them. The full variable domain, completed using reference TRBV5-5 and TRBJ1-1, is DAGVTQSPTHLIKTRGQQVTLRCSPISGHKSVSWYQQVLGQGPQFIFQYYEKEERGRGNFPDRFSARQFPNYSSELNVNALLLGDSALYLCASSLVGTLNTEAFFGQGTRLTVV.

The CDR3 sequence is CASSLRQSDQPQHF. The CDR3 DNA reads TGTGCCAGCAGCCTAAGACAGAGTGATCAGCCCCAGCATTTT. This chain uses TRBV7-8 with TRBJ1-5; TRBD1 is a possible D gene (5 bases). V was cut by 5 bases and J by 5 bases, with 13 bases left in between. Per the germline V gene, CDR1 is SGHVS and CDR2 is FQNEAQ. CDR3 length: 14 amino acids.

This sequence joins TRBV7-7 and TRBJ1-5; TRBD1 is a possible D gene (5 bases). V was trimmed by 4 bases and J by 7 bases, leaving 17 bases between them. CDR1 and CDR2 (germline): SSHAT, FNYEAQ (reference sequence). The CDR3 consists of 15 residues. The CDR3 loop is CASSSQPTGRQPQHF. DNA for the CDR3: TGTGCCAGCAGCTCACAACCCACAGGTAGACAGCCCCAGCATTTT.

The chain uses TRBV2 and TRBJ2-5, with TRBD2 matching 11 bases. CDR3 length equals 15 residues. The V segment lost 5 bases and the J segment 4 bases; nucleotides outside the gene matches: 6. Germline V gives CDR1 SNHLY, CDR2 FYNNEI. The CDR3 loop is CASSKIAGGRETQYF. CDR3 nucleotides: TGTGCCAGCAGTAAGATAGCGGGAGGGAGAGAGACCCAGTACTTC.

The CDR3 DNA sequence: TGCGCCAGCAGCTTGGTATGGGGGGCGATGAGGGAGACCCAGTACTTC. It encodes CASSLVWGAMRETQYF. The chain links TRBV5-1 to TRBJ2-5; D tentatively fits TRBD1 or TRBD2 (6 bases each). CDR1 and CDR2 (germline): SGHRS, YFSETQ. Trimming took 0 bases from V and 5 from J, leaving 17 bases between them. CDR3 length equals 16 residues.

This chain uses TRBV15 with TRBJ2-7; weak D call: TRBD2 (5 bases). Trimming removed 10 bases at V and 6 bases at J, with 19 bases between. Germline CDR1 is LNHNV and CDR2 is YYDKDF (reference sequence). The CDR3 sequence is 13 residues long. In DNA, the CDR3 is TGTGCCAGTTCTCTGGCGGAGGACCTCGAGCAGTACTTC. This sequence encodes CASSLAEDLEQYF.

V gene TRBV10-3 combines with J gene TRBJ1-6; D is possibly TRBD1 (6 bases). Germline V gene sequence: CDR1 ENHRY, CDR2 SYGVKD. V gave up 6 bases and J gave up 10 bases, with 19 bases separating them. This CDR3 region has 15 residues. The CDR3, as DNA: TGTGCCATCAGGGAAAGGACAGAGGAACGATCACCCCTCCACTTT. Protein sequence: CAIRERTEERSPLHF.

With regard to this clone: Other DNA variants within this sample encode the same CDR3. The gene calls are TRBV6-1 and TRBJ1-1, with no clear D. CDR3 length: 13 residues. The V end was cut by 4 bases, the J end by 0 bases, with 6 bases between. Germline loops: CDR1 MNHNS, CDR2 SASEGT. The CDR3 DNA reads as TGTGCCAGCAGTGTCGTCCTGAACACTGAAGCTTTCTTT. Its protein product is CASSVVLNTEAFF.

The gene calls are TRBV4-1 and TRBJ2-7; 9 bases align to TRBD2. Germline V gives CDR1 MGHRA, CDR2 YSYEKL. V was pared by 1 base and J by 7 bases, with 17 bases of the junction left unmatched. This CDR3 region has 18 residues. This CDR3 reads CASSQGGGRALGRREQYF. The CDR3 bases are TGCGCCAGCAGCCAAGGAGGCGGGAGGGCCCTTGGGAGGCGTGAGCAGTACTTC.

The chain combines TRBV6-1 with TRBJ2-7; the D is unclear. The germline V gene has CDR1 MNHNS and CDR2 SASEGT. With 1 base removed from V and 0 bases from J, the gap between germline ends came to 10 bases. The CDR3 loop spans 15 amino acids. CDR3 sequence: CASSEVNVYSYEQYF. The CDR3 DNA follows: TGTGCCAGCAGTGAAGTAAACGTTTACTCCTACGAGCAGTACTTC.

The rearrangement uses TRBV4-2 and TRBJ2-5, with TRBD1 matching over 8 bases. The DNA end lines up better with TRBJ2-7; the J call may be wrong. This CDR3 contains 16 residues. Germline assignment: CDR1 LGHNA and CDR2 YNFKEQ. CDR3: CASSQAMGTGTYEQYF. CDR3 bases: TGTGCCAGCAGCCAAGCTATGGGGACAGGAACCTACGAGCAGTACTTC.

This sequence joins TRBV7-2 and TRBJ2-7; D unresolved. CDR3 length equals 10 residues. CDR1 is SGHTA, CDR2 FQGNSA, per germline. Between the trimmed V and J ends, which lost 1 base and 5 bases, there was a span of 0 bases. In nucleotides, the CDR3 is TGTGCCAGCAGCTTAGACGAGCAGTACTTC. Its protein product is CASSLDEQYF.

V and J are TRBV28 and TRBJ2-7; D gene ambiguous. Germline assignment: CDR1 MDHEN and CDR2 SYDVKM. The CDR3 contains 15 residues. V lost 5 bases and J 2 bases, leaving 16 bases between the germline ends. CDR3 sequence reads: CASSLAAAGPYEQYF. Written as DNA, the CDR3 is TGTGCCAGCAGTCTTGCGGCGGCAGGTCCCTACGAGCAGTACTTC. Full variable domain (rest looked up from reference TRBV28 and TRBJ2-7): DVKVTQSSRYLVKRTGEKVFLECVQDMDHENMFWYRQDPGLGLRLIYFSYDVKMKEKGDIPEGYSVSREKKERFSLILESASTNQTSMYLCASSLAAAGPYEQYFGPGTRLTVT.